This T cell receptor beta chain came from a study of T cell changes during pregnancy in multiple sclerosis. Generated by immunoSEQ multiplex PCR, the TCRdb table keeps only in-frame clones and is missing some. The table lists tens of thousands of clones, 90% of them singletons, with about 3.1% in the top ten. The TCR comes from a female donor in good health, enrolled as a control in a pregnancy study. The input for sequencing was peripheral blood, taken in the first trimester of pregnancy.

The CDR3 region is CASSNGGPGEEAFF. In DNA form, the CDR3 reads TGTGCCAGCAGCAATGGTGGCCCTGGGGAGGAAGCTTTCTTT. This chain uses TRBV27 with TRBJ1-1; D gene unclear. Germline lookup yields CDR1 MNHEY and CDR2 SMNVEV (reference sequence). The CDR3 consists of 14 residues. V gave up 6 bases and J gave up 8 bases, with 19 bases separating them.